A single sample gave rise to the 19 T cell receptor beta chains below, sequenced in a study of T-cell memory formation after mild COVID-19. TCRdb re-called the 5' RACE reads with MiXCR, one entry per CDR3 protein. The sample carries about half a million distinct CDR3 sequences, over 15% recorded once. Sample: PBMCs or a T cell subset sorted from them (not recorded which). These receptors came from an adult woman who had mild COVID-19 (a few samples of this study predate the infection). Cell type and time point are not known.

In this sample, this clonotype turned up a few times. J is TRBJ2-7 and V is TRBV20-1; D is possibly TRBD1 (6 bases). CDR1 is DFQATT, CDR2 SNEGSKA, per germline (reference sequence). V lost 3 bases and J 3 bases, leaving 21 bases between the germline ends. This CDR3 spans 16 amino acids. The CDR3 loop is CSARDPGRGSVYEQYF. DNA for the CDR3: TGCAGTGCTAGGGACCCAGGTAGGGGGTCCGTCTACGAGCAGTACTTC.

The V call is TRBV7-9, the J call TRBJ2-2; no firm D call. Trimming removed 5 bases from V and 4 bases from J, with 11 bases in between. Per the germline V gene, CDR1 is SEHNR and CDR2 is FQNEAQ (reference sequence). The CDR3 loop spans 14 amino acids. CDR3 sequence: CASSPSRSTGELFF. CDR3 sequence (DNA): TGTGCCAGCAGCCCATCAAGGAGCACCGGGGAGCTGTTTTTT.

This clonotype occurred a few times. This chain uses TRBV5-1 with TRBJ2-3; D could derive from TRBD1 or TRBD2 (5 bases each). V was shortened by 4 bases and J by 2 bases, with 17 bases between the two germline ends. The CDR3 length is 16 residues. CDR1 SGHRS and CDR2 YFSETQ come from the germline V gene. CDR3 coding DNA: TGCGCCAGCAGCGTGACCGGGGCGTTGAACACAGATACGCAGTATTTT. Its protein product is CASSVTGALNTDTQYF.

The rearrangement joins TRBV4-3 to TRBJ2-3; 9 bases are a match to TRBD1. V lost 6 bases and J lost 0; bases outside the gene matches: 4. Germline V gives CDR1 LGHNA, CDR2 YSLEER. This CDR3 has 15 amino acids. CDR3 sequence: CASRTGTGSTDTQYF. In nucleotides, the CDR3 is TGCGCCAGCAGGACCGGGACAGGGAGCACAGATACGCAGTATTTT.

This clonotype showed up just a few times. CDR3 sequence reads: CASSTGDGSYEQYF. As DNA, the CDR3 is TGCGCCAGCAGCACGGGAGACGGGTCCTACGAGCAGTACTTC. The chain combines TRBV5-1 with TRBJ2-7; tentative D call: TRBD2 (6 bases). Germline-derived CDR1 and CDR2 are SGHRS and YFSETQ. The CDR3 contains 14 residues. V was shortened by 4 bases and J by 1 base, with 12 bases between the two germline ends.

The chain combines TRBV7-2 with TRBJ1-2, with TRBD1 identical over 7 bases. CDR1 and CDR2 (germline): SGHTA, FQGNSA. With V trimmed by 1 base and J by 1 base, 6 bases remained unmatched. The CDR3 runs 16 residues. In nucleotides, the CDR3 is TGTGCCAGCAGCTTAGGAGCCACAGGGGTTAACTATGGCTACACCTTC. This sequence encodes CASSLGATGVNYGYTF.

This clonotype has at least ten counts. The V and J genes are TRBV5-4 and TRBJ2-1, with D possibly being TRBD1 or TRBD2 (5 bases each). Germline lookup yields CDR1 SGHNT and CDR2 YYREEE (reference sequence). V was trimmed by 2 bases and J by 0 bases, leaving 9 bases between them. CDR3 length: 15 amino acids. CDR3 in DNA: TGTGCCAGCAGCTTTGGGGGACCCTCCTACAATGAGCAGTTCTTC. Translated, it gives CASSFGGPSYNEQFF.

The sample holds many counts of this clonotype. The chain recombines TRBV7-9 with TRBJ2-7, with a tentative D call TRBD1 (6 bases). Germline CDR1 SEHNR, CDR2 FQNEAQ (reference sequence). The V gene lost 5 bases and the J gene lost 2 bases, with 13 bases spanning the gap. This CDR3 region has 14 residues. CDR3 residues: CASSRITGTYEQYF. The DNA of the CDR3 is TGTGCCAGCAGCCGTATTACAGGGACCTACGAGCAGTACTTC. Using reference TRBV7-9 and TRBJ2-7 for the parts outside the CDR3, the full variable domain is DTGVSQNPRHKITKRGQNVTFRCDPISEHNRLYWYRQTLGQGPEFLTYFQNEAQLEKSRLLSDRFSAERPKGSFSTLEIQRTEQGDSAMYLCASSRITGTYEQYFGPGTRLTVT.

A few counts support this clonotype. V is TRBV5-1 and J is TRBJ1-3; D might be TRBD1 (5 bases). Germline V gene sequence: CDR1 SGHRS, CDR2 YFSETQ. CDR3 length equals 16 residues. V lost 4 bases, J lost 3 bases, and 17 bases lay in between. The CDR3 DNA follows: TGCGCCAGCAGCAACTCGGGGGGTAGTATTGGAAACACCATATATTTT. Its protein product is CASSNSGGSIGNTIYF.

This clonotype was seen at least ten times. This rearrangement joins TRBV9 to TRBJ2-5; D is undetermined. CDR3 size: 15 residues. V was pared by 3 bases and J by 4 bases, with 16 bases between. Germline values: CDR1 SGDLS, CDR2 YYNGEE. The DNA of the CDR3 is TGTGCCAGCAGCGCCTTTTTCGGCGTCCTAGAGACCCAGTACTTC. Residues: CASSAFFGVLETQYF.

This clonotype was observed a handful of times. This chain connects TRBV6-4 to TRBJ2-2; TRBD2 matches at 12 bases. The V segment lost 2 bases and the J segment 3 bases; nucleotides outside the gene matches: 7. Per germline, CDR1 MRHNA and CDR2 SNTAGT. The CDR3 has 18 amino acids. The CDR3 DNA reads as TGTGCCAGCAGTGACCTAGCGGGAGGGCGAGTTGACACCGGGGAGCTGTTTTTT. Amino acid sequence: CASSDLAGGRVDTGELFF.

This clonotype has only a few counts. The CDR3 does not close with the conserved phenylalanine or tryptophan, likely indicating a read error. Written as DNA, the CDR3 is TGTGCCAGCTCACCCTCCCGGGACAGGGCTCACGAGCAGTACTTA. Its protein is CASSPSRDRAHEQYL. The gene calls are TRBV18 and TRBJ2-7; 9 positions agree with TRBD1. Losses at the gene ends were 3 bases for V and 5 bases for J; bases not matched to a gene: 8. CDR3 length: 15 amino acids. CDR1 and CDR2 from the germline V gene are KGHSH and LQKENI.

This clonotype was detected a few times. The V call is TRBV7-2, the J call TRBJ2-3; 11 nucleotides align to TRBD2. CDR3 length equals 17 residues. The germline CDR1 and CDR2 sequences are SGHTA and FQGNSA. Trimming cost V 2 bases and J 0 bases; bases outside gene matches: 4. The CDR3 DNA follows: TGTGCCAGCAGCTTAACGGGACTAGCGGCTAGCACAGATACGCAGTATTTT. This codes for CASSLTGLAASTDTQYF.

This sequence joins TRBV10-3 and TRBJ2-3; possibly TRBD1 for D (5 bases). The CDR3 totals 14 residues. Germline V gene lookup returns CDR1 ENHRY and CDR2 SYGVKD. The ends were cut back, 6 bases at V and 1 base at J, with 11 bases in the middle. The CDR3 protein is CAIRGQGGTDTQYF. DNA of the CDR3: TGTGCCATCAGGGGTCAAGGGGGCACAGATACGCAGTATTTT.

This clonotype was counted a few times. V usage is TRBV9 and J usage is TRBJ2-1; 9 nucleotides line up with TRBD2. This CDR3 contains 16 residues. V shed 4 bases and J 5 bases; nucleotides not matched to a gene: 10. Germline CDR1 is SGDLS and CDR2 is YYNGEE. The CDR3 reads CASSRRTSDVNNEQFF. CDR3 nucleotide sequence: TGTGCCAGCAGCAGACGGACTAGCGACGTGAACAATGAGCAGTTCTTC.

The chain uses TRBV11-2 and TRBJ2-7, with 12 bases identical to TRBD1. The junction had 20 bases not matched to a gene; V was cut back by 3 bases and J by 5 bases. This CDR3 comprises 20 residues. The V gene's germline CDR1 is SGHAT and CDR2 FQNNGV. The CDR3 sequence is CASSFVGTGGAGRSWDEQYF. In DNA form, the CDR3 reads TGTGCCAGCAGCTTCGTAGGGACAGGGGGCGCCGGGAGGTCCTGGGACGAGCAGTACTTC.

This clonotype was observed a few times. This chain connects TRBV6-2 or TRBV6-3 to TRBJ2-5, with 7 bases fitting TRBD1. With 9 bases clipped from V and 5 bases from J, the junction kept 12 bases outside the gene matches. In germline, CDR1 is MNHEY, CDR2 SVGEGT. The CDR3 loop spans 14 amino acids. For the CDR3, the DNA is TGTGCCAGTGACCTACAGGGGAAGGAGGAGACCCAGTACTTC. Its protein product is CASDLQGKEETQYF.

This clonotype was picked up one time. The chain uses TRBV6-5 and TRBJ2-7; D is tentatively TRBD1 or TRBD2 (7 bases each). Germline CDR1 is MNHEY and CDR2 is SVGAGI. The germline V and J ends were trimmed by 5 bases and 3 bases, with 17 bases remaining between them. CDR3 size: 15 residues. Here the CDR3 DNA reads TGTGCCAGCAGTAGGATGGGAGGGGGCGGCTACGAGCAGTACTTC. Its translation is CASSRMGGGGYEQYF.

This clonotype was counted between two and nine times. Here the CDR3 reads CASSLSSPGTNYGYTF. The CDR3, as DNA: TGTGCCAGCAGTTTAAGTTCCCCAGGGACCAACTATGGCTACACCTTC. The gene calls are TRBV12-3 or TRBV12-4 and TRBJ1-2, with D tentatively TRBD1 (5 bases). The V end was cut by 2 bases, the J end by 2 bases, with 15 bases between. The CDR3 contains 16 residues.